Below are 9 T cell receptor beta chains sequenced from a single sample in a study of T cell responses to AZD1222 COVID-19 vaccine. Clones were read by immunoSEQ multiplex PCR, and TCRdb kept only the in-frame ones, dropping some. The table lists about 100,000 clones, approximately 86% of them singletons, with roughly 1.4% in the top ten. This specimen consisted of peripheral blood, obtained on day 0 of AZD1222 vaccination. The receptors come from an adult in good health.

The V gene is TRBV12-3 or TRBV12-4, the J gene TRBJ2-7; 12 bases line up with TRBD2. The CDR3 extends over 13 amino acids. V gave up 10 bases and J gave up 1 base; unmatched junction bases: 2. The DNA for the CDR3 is TGTGCCACCGGACTAGCGGGGTCCTACGAGCAGTACTTC. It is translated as CATGLAGSYEQYF.

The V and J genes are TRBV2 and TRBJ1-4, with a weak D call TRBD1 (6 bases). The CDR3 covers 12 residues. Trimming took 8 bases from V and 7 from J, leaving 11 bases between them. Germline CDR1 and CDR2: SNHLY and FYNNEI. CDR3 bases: TGTGCCAGCGAGACAGGCGGTGAAAAACTGTTTTTT. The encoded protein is CASETGGEKLFF.

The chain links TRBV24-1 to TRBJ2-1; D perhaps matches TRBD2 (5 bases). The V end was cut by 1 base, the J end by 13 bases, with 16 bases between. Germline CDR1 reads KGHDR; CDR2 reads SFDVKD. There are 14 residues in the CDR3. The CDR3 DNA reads TGTGCCACCAGTGATTTTACCCGAGGGCCTTCCCAGTTCTTC. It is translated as CATSDFTRGPSQFF.

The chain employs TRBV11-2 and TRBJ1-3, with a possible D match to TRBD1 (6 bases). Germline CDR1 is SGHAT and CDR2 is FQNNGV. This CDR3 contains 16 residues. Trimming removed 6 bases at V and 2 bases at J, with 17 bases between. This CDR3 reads CASSHRGSTTGNTIYF. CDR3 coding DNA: TGTGCCAGCAGTCATAGGGGGAGCACCACTGGAAACACCATATATTTT.

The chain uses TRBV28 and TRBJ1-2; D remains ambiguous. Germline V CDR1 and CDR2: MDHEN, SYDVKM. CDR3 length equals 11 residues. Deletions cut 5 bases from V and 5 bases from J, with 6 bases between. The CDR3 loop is CASSADYGYTF. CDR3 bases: TGTGCCAGCAGTGCAGATTATGGCTACACCTTC.

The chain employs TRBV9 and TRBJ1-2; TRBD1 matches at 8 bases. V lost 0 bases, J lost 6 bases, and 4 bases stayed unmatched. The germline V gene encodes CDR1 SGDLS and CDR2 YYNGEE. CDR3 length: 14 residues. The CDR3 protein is CASSVEGTGNGYTF. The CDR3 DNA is TGTGCCAGCAGCGTAGAGGGGACAGGAAATGGCTACACCTTC.

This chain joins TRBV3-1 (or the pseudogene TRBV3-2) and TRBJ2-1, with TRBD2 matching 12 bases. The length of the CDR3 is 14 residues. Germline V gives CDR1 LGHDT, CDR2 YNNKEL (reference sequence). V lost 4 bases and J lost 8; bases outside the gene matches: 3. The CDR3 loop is CASSRLAGVDEQFF. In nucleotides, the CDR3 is TGTGCCAGCAGCCGACTAGCGGGAGTAGATGAGCAGTTCTTC.

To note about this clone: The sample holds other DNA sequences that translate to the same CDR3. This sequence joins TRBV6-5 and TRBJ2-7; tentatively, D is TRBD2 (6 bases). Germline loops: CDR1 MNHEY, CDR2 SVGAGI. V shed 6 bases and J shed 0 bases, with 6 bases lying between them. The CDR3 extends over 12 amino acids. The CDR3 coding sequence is TGTGCCAGCAGAGCGGGCTCCTACGAGCAGTACTTC. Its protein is CASRAGSYEQYF.

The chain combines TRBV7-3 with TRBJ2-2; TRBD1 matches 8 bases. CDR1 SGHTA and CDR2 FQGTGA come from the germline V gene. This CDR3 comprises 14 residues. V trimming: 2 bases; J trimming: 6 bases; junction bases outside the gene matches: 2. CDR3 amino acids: CASSLGRGPGELFF. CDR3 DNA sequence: TGTGCCAGCAGCTTAGGCAGGGGGCCCGGGGAGCTGTTTTTT.